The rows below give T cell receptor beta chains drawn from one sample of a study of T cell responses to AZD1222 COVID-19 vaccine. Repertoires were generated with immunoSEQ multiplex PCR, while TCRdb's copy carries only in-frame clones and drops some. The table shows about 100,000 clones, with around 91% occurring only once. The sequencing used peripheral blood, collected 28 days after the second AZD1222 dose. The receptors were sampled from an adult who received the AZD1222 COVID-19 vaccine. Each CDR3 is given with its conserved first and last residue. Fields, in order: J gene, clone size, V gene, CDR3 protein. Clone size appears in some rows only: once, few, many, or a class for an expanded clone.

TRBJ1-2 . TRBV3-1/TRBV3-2 CASSQGGNDGYTF
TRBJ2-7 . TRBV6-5 CASSPQPRQYEQYF
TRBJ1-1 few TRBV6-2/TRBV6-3 CASSYSVGTGVHTEAFF
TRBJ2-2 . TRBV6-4 CASSDLTTGELFF
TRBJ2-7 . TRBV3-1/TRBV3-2 CASSTTGTGYEQYF
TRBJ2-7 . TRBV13 CASSQTPGGASQQYF
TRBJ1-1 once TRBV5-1 CASSLGSINTEAFF
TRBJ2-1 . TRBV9 CASSQLAGVNNEQFF
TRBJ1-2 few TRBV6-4 CASSDSPEAPYGYTF
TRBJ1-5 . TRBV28 CASTILGAGQPQHF
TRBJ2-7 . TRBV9 CASSVQLAGGEQYF
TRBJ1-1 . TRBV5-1 CASSPGQGTPNTEAFF
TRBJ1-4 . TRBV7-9 CASSLARGLFF
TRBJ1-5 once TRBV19 CASSIRDRGNQPQHF
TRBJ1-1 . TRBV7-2 CASSVPGGNTEAFF
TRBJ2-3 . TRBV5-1 CASSTELAADTQYF
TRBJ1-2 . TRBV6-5 CASSSQGAYGYTF
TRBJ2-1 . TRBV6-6 CASSYSPGRDEQFF
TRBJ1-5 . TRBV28 CASSLSGTNQPQHF
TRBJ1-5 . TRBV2 CASSKDFRTGGRNQPQHF
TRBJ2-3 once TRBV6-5 CASSYSLADPTDTQYF
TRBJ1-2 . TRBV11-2 CASSPGTTYGYTF
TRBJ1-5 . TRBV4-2 CASSQALRDDQPQHF
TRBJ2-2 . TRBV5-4 CASSLGAPTNTGELFF
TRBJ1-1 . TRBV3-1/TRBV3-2 CASSQDFQQNTEAFF
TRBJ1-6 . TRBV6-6 CASSWYELGNSPLHF
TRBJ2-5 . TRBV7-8 CASSARRTGFQETQYF
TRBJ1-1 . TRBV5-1 CASSPTENTEAFF
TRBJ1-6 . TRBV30 CAWSGGAPSPLHF
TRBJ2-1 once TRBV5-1 CASSKQGLGSYNEQFF
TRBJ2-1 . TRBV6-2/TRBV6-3 CASSQYQFDNEQFF
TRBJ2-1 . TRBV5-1 CASSLGTSGLAYNEQFF
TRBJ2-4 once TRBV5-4 CASSLDLGPENIQYF
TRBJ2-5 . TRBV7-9 CASSPGVGGVQETQYF
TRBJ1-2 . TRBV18 CASSPAVGGANYGYTF
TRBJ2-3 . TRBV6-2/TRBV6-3 CASSYEGIGTDTQYF
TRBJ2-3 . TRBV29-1 CSVCPGLWGADTQYF
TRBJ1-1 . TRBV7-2 CASSLNFGDTEAFF
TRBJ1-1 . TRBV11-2 CASSLAIAYADTEAFF
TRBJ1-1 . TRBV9 CASSVGGGYTEAFF
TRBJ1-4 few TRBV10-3 CAISSNIGGTNEKLFF
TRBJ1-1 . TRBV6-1 CASSEGGNTEAFF